This T cell receptor (beta chain) was documented in a study of blood T cell repertoires in COVID-19. At the level of the study: COVID-19 samples from acute and convalescent phases originated in the United States, Italy and Spain. Sample material is recorded as cDNA or gDNA derived from T cells, B-cell-depleted T cells, or PBMCs.

V gave up 0 bases and J gave up 2 bases; unmatched junction bases: 6. CDR1 is ENHRY, CDR2 SYGVKD, per germline. The CDR3 loop spans 16 amino acids. Authors' methods: Amplifying reference gene primers gave estimates of nucleated cell counts. Clones were sequenced by immunoSEQ multiplex PCR, and TCRdb holds only the in-frame ones, with some missing. V and J calls and clone size follow that table, whereas D and trimming were derived from the DNA. The data hold around 12,000 clones, with approximately 80% observed a single time. The specimen sequenced was peripheral blood. J is TRBJ2-7 and V is TRBV10-3, with 8 bases aligning to TRBD2. This receptor was identified in a man at least 80 years old with acute or convalescent COVID-19. CDR3 residues: CAISESGSGGAYEQYF. DNA for the CDR3: TGTGCCATCAGTGAGTCAGGGAGCGGGGGAGCCTACGAGCAGTACTTC.